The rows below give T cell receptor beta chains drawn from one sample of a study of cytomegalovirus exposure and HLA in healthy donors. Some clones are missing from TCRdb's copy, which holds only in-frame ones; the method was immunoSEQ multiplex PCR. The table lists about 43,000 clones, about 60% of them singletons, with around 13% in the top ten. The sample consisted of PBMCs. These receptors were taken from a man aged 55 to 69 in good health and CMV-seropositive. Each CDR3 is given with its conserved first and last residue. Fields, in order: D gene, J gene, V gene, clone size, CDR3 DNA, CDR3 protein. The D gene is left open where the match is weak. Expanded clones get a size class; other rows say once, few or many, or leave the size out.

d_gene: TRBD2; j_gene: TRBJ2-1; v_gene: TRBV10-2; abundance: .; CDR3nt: TGCGCCAGCAGGGGCCTAGCGGGGAATGAGCAGTTCTTC; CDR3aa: CASRGLAGNEQFF
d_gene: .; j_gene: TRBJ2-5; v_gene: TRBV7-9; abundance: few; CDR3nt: TGTGCCAGCAGCCTAACCCCTAAGGGGTGGGTAGAGACCCAGTACTTC; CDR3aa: CASSLTPKGWVETQYF
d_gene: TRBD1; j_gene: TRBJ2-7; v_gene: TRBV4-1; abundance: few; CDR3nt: TGCGCCAGCAGCCGCGCGTTGACAGGGGAGTCCTACGAGCAGTACTTC; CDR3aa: CASSRALTGESYEQYF
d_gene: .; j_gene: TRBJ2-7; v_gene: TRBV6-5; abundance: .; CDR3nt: TGTGCCAGCAGTTACAGCTCAGGGGCGGCCTACGAGCAGTACTTC; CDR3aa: CASSYSSGAAYEQYF
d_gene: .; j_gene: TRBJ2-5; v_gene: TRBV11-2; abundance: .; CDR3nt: TGTGCCAGCAGCTTTGAGATATACCAAGAGACCCAGTACTTC; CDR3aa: CASSFEIYQETQYF
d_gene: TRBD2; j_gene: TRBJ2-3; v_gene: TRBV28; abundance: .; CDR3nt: TGTGCCAGCAGTGTAAGGACTAGGAGAGATACGCAGTATTTT; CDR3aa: CASSVRTRRDTQYF
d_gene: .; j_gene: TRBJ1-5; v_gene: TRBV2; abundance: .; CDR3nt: TGTGCCAGCGAACCGGGGCGGGGAGAGCCCCAGCATTTT; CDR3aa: CASEPGRGEPQHF
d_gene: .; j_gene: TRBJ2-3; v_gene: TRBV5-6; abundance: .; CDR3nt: TGTGCCAGCAGCTTTGTAGCTAGCGGCACAGATACGCAGTATTTT; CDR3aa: CASSFVASGTDTQYF
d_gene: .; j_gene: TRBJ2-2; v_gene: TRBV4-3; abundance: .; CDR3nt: TGCGCCAGCAGCCAAGAGGCGCGAGGGTCCGGGGAGCTGTTTTTT; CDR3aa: CASSQEARGSGELFF
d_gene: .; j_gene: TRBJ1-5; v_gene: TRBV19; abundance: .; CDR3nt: TGTGCCAGTAGTATAGATAGCTGGAGCAATCAGCCCCAGCATTTT; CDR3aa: CASSIDSWSNQPQHF
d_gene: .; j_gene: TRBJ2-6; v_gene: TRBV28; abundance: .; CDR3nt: TGTGCCAGCTCCCTTAGGGGTGGGGCCAACGTCCTGACTTTC; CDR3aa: CASSLRGGANVLTF
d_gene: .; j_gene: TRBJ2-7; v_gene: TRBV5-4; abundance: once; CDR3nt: TGTGCCAGCAGCTTGGAAGGACTTCCCTACGAGCAGTACTTC; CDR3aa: CASSLEGLPYEQYF
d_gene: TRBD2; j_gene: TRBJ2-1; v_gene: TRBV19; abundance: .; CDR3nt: TGTGCCAGTAGTATGGTGGGAGGGGTTGAGCAGTTCTTC; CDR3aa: CASSMVGGVEQFF
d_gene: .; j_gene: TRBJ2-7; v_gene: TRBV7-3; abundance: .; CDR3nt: TGTGCCAGCAGCTCCAAAACAGGGAAGCAGCCCTACGAGCAGTACTTC; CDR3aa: CASSSKTGKQPYEQYF
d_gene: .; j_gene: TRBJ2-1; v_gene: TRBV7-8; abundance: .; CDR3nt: TGTGCCAGCAGCATGAGTCTAGAGACCCACAATGAGCAGTTCTTC; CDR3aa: CASSMSLETHNEQFF
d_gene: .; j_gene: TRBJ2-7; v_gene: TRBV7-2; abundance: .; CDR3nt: TGTGCCAGCAGCTTCGTTCCGGGGGACTCCTACGAGCAGTACTTC; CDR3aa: CASSFVPGDSYEQYF
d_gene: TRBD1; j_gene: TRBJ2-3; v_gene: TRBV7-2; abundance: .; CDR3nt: TGTGCCAGCAGCCGCGCGACAGGGTCAGATACGCAGTATTTT; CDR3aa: CASSRATGSDTQYF
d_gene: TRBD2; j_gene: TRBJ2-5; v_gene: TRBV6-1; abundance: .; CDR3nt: TGTGCCAGCAGTGAATCGGGGGGGTTCCTAGAGACCCAGTACTTC; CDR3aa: CASSESGGFLETQYF
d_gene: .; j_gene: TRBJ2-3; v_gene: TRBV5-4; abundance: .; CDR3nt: TGTGCCAGCAGCTCCGGACTTCCCCCAGATACGCAGTATTTT; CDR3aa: CASSSGLPPDTQYF
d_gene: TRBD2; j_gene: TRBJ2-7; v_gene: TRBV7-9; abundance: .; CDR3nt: TGTGCCAGCAGCTTCGAAGCGGGAGGGGTTTACGAGCAGTACTTC; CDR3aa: CASSFEAGGVYEQYF
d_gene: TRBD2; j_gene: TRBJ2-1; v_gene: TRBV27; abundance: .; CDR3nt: TGTGCCAGCAGTTTACAAGCGGGAGGCCCTCTGCTGGGTGAGCAGTTCTTC; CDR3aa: CASSLQAGGPLLGEQFF
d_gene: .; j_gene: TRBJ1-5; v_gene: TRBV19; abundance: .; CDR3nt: TGTGCCAGTAGTATACAGGGATTAGGGAATCAGCCCCAGCATTTT; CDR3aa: CASSIQGLGNQPQHF
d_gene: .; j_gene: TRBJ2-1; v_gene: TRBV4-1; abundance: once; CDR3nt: TGCGCCAGCAGCCAAATTAGCGGACCTTACAATGAGCAGTTCTTC; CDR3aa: CASSQISGPYNEQFF
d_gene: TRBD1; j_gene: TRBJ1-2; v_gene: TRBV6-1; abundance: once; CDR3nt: TGTGCCAGCAGTGAGGGGACAGGGGCCTATGGCTACACCTTC; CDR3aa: CASSEGTGAYGYTF
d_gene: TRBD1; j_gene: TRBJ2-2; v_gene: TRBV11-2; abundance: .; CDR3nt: TGTGCCAGCAGCTTCATGACAGGGGGCGGGGAGCTGTTTTTT; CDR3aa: CASSFMTGGGELFF
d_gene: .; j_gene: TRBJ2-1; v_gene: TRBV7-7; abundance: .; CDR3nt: TGTGCTAGCAGCTTAGCTGACGGGAGCTACAATGAGCAGTTCTTC; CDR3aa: CASSLADGSYNEQFF
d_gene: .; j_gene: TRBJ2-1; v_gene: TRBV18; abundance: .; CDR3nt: TGTGCCAGCTCACCTTACAGGGCTGAGCAGTTCTTC; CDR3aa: CASSPYRAEQFF
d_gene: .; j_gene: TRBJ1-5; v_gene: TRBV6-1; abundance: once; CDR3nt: TGTGCCAGCAGTGAACCCCTCGGGCCCCAGCATTTT; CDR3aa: CASSEPLGPQHF
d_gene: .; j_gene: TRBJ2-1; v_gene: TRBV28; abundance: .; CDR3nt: TGTGCCAGCAGCCAGCGGTACTCCTACAATGAGCAGTTCTTC; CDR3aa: CASSQRYSYNEQFF
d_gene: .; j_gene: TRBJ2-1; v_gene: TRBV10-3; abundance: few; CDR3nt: TGTGCCATTAAACTAGCCGCCTCCTACAATGAGCAGTTCTTC; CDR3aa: CAIKLAASYNEQFF
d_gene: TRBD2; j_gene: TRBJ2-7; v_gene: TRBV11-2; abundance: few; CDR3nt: TGTGCCAGCAGCTTAGGGGGGGGTCTCTACGAGCAGTACTTC; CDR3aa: CASSLGGGLYEQYF
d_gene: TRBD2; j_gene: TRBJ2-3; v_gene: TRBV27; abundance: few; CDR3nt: TGTGCCAGCAGTTCGGGACTAGTTTTAGATACGCAGTATTTT; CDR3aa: CASSSGLVLDTQYF
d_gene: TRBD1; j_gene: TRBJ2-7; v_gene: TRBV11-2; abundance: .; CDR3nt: TGTGCCAGCAGCCCACTAGGGACAGGGGACCACGAGCAGTACTTC; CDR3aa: CASSPLGTGDHEQYF
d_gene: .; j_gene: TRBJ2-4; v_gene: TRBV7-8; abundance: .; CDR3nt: TGTGCCAGCAGCTTAGCAGGGGTAGCCAAAAACATTCAGTACTTC; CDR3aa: CASSLAGVAKNIQYF
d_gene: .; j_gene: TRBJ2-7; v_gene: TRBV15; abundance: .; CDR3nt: TGTGCCACCAGCCCCCGAAGGGCGCGGGGCACCTACGAGCAGTACTTC; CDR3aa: CATSPRRARGTYEQYF
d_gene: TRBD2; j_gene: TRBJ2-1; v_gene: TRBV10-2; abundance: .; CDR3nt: TGCGCCAGCTCGCTAGCGGGAGGAGACTACAATGAGCAGTTCTTC; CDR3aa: CASSLAGGDYNEQFF
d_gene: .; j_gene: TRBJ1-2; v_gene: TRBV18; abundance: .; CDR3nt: TGTGCCAGCTCACCAATGAGGGACTATGGCTACACCTTC; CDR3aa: CASSPMRDYGYTF
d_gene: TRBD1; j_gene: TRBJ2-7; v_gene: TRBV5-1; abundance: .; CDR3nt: TGCGCCAGCAGGCTGGGACAGACGAGCTCCTACGAGCAGTACTTC; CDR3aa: CASRLGQTSSYEQYF
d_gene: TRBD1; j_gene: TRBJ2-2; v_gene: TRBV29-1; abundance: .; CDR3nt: TGCAGCGGCTGGACAGGGAACACCGGGGAGCTGTTTTTT; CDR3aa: CSGWTGNTGELFF
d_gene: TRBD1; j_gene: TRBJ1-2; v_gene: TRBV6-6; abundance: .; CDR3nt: TGTGCCAGCAGTAGGGGACAGGGGGGCTACACCTTC; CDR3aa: CASSRGQGGYTF
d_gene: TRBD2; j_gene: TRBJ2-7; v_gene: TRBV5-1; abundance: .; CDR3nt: TGCGCCAGCAGCTCGACTAGCGGATCCTACGAGCAGTACTTC; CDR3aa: CASSSTSGSYEQYF
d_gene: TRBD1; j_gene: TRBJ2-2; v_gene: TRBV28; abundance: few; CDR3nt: TGTGCCAGCAGTAGGGGGGACAGGACCGGGGAGCTGTTTTTT; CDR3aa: CASSRGDRTGELFF
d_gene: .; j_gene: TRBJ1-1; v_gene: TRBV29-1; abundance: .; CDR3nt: TGCAGCGTCGCCGACAAGCAGAACACTGAAGCTTTCTTT; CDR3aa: CSVADKQNTEAFF
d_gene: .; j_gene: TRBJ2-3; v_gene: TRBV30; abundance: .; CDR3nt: TGTGCCTGGAGTAACAGGGCGACTTTCACAGATACGCAGTATTTT; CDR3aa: CAWSNRATFTDTQYF
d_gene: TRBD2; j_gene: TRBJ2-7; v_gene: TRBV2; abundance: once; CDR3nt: TGTGCCAGCGTCCACCGGGAGGGCTACGAGCAGTACTTC; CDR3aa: CASVHREGYEQYF
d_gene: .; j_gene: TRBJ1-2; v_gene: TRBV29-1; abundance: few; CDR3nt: TGCAGCGTTTCATACGCGGGCAGGGGAACCCATGGCTACACCTTC; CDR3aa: CSVSYAGRGTHGYTF
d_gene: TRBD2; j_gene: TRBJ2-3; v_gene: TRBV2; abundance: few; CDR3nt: TGTGCCAGCAGACTAGCGGGAGGATTCACAGATACGCAGTATTTT; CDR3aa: CASRLAGGFTDTQYF
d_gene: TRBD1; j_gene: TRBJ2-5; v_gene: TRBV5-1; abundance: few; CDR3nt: TGCGCCAGCAGCTTGACAGGGGGCGGCGAGACCCAGTACTTC; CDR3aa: CASSLTGGGETQYF
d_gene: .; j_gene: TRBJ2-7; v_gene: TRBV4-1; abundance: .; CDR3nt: TGCGCCAGCAGCCAAGAGCCGGGGTACGAGCAGTACTTC; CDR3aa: CASSQEPGYEQYF
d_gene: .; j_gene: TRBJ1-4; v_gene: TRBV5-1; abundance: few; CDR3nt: TGCGCCAGCAGCGAAGAGTACAGGACCGATGAAAAACTGTTTTTT; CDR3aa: CASSEEYRTDEKLFF
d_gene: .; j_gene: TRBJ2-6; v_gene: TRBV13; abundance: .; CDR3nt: TGTGCCAGCAGCTTAGGCGGGATTAACGTCCTGACTTTC; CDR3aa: CASSLGGINVLTF
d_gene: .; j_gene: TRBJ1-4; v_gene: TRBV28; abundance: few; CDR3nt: TGTGCCAGCAGTCTAACAGGGAATAAAAAACTGTTTTTT; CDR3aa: CASSLTGNKKLFF
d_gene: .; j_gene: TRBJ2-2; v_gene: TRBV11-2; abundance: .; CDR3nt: TGTGCCAGCACCGACGGACTAGGACAGCGGACCGGGGAGCTGTTTTTT; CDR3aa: CASTDGLGQRTGELFF
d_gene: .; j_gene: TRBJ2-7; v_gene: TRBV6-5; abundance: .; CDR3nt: TGTGCCAGCAGCACCTACGAGCGACGACACGAGCAGTACTTC; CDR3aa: CASSTYERRHEQYF
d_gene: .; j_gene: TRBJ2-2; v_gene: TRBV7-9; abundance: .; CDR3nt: TGTGCCAGCAGCTCTGCAGCGGGGGAGCTGTTTTTT; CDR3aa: CASSSAAGELFF
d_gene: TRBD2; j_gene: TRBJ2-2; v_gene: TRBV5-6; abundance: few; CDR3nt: TGTGCCAGCAGCCTAGGACTAGCGGAACACACCGGGGAGCTGTTTTTT; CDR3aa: CASSLGLAEHTGELFF
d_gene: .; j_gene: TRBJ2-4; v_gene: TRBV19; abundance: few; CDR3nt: TGTGCCAGTATGGCAGGATCGGCCAAAAACATTCAGTACTTC; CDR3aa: CASMAGSAKNIQYF
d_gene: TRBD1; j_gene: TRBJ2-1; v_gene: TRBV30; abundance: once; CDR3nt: TGTGCCTGGAGTGCAGACAGGGGCTATGAGCAGTTCTTC; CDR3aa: CAWSADRGYEQFF
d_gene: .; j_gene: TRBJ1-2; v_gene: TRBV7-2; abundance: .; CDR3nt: TGTGCCAGCAGCTTAGCCGGTCCCAAGAATGGCTACACCTTC; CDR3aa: CASSLAGPKNGYTF
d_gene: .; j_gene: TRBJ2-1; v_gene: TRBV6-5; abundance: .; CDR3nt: TGTGCCAGCAGCGGGGGATGGGAGCAGTTCTTC; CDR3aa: CASSGGWEQFF